This TCR beta chain is drawn from a study of T cell responses to AZD1222 COVID-19 vaccine. Regarding the study as a whole: After the peak T cell response, and only then, were repertoires sampled.

Sequencing used immunoSEQ multiplex PCR; TCRdb keeps in-frame clones, though not all of them. Among more than 100,000 clones, roughly 90% were seen once, and the ten largest hold roughly 8.9%. V shed 2 bases and J shed 10 bases, with 15 bases lying between them. CDR3 length: 15 residues. The germline V gene encodes CDR1 KGHSH and CDR2 LQKENI. Remarks on this clone: Its cognate antigen is unknown.

The chain links TRBV18 to TRBJ1-6; D perhaps matches TRBD1 (5 bases). Source: peripheral blood, taken on day 0 of AZD1222 vaccination. The TCR originated in an adult in good health. This chain's CDR3 is CASSPMEGTRSPLHF. CDR3 nucleotides: TGTGCCAGCTCACCAATGGAAGGGACTAGGTCACCCCTCCACTTT. Supplemented by reference TRBV18 and TRBJ1-6, the full variable domain reads NAGVMQNPRHLVRRRGQEARLRCSPMKGHSHVYWYRQLPEEGLKFMVYLQKENIIDESGMPKERFSAEFPKEGPSILRIQQVVRGDSAAYFCASSPMEGTRSPLHFGNGTRLTVT.